Listed here is a single T cell receptor (beta chain). Its specificity is unknown. The data were obtained in a study of T-cell reconstitution after alpha-beta-depleted transplantation in children. Notes on the study in general: Some patients showed high day-60 TCRbeta diversity, which derived from surviving recipient T cells and thymic progenitors. After one year, T-cell counts and TCRbeta diversity mostly came from new T cells. Reportedly, roughly two months post-transplant, alpha-beta T cells arose from several hundred expanded graft clones.

The V end was cut by 2 bases, the J end by 7 bases, with 18 bases between. The germline gives CDR1 MDHEN, CDR2 SYDVKM. The CDR3 consists of 15 residues. Using unique molecular identifiers, the investigators prepared the TCRbeta library. TCRdb analysed the PCR reads with MiXCR anew, one entry per CDR3 protein. The data hold about 1,000,000 distinct CDR3 sequences, with less than 30% observed a single time. The rearrangement uses TRBV28 and TRBJ2-7; tentative D call: TRBD1 (5 bases). The origin of this receptor is a boy in the first two years of life who had a stem cell transplant for SCID, so the T cells may come from the graft donor. The sequencing used PBMCs, mostly from graft donor cells, collected 360 days after TCRalphabeta/CD19-depleted stem cell transplant. The CDR3 loop reads CASSLDSSRVREQYF. Written as DNA, the CDR3 is TGTGCCAGCAGTTTAGATTCTTCCAGGGTAAGAGAGCAGTACTTC.